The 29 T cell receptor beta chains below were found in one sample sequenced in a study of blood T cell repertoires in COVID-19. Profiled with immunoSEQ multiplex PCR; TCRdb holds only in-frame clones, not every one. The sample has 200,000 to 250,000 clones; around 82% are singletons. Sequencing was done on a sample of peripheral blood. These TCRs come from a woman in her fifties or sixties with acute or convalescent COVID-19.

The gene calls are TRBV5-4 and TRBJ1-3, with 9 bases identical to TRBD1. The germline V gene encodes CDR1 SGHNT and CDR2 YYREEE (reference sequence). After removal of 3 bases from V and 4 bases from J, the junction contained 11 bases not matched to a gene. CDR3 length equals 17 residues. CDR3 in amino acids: CASSSYPGTGSGNTIYF. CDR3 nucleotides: TGTGCCAGCAGCTCCTACCCCGGGACAGGGTCGGGAAACACCATATATTTT.

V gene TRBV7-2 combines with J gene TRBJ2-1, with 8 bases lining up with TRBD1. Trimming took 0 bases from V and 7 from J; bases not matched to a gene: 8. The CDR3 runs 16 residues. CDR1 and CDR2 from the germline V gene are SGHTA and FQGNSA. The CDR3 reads CASSLAPDRATNEQFF. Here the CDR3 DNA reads TGTGCCAGCAGCTTAGCTCCGGACAGGGCAACTAATGAGCAGTTCTTC.

The DNA for the CDR3 is TGCGCCAGCAGCCAAGTAACGGGGAGCTCCTACAATGAGCAGTTCTTC. This encodes CASSQVTGSSYNEQFF. This chain connects TRBV4-1 to TRBJ2-1, with D perhaps TRBD2 (5 bases). The CDR3 has 16 residues. Trimming cost V 1 base and J 0 bases, with 10 bases left between them. Looked up from germline, CDR1 is MGHRA and CDR2 is YSYEKL.

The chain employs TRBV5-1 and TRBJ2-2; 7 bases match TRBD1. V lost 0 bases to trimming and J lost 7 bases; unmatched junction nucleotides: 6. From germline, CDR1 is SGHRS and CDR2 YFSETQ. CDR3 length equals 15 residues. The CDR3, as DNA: TGCGCCAGCAGCTTGGAAGAGGGGGCGAACGGGGAGCTGTTTTTT. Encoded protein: CASSLEEGANGELFF.

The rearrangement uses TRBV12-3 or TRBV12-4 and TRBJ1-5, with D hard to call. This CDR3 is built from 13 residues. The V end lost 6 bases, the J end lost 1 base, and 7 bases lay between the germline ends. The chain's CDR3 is CASRVESNQPQHF. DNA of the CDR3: TGTGCCAGCAGGGTTGAGAGCAATCAGCCCCAGCATTTT.

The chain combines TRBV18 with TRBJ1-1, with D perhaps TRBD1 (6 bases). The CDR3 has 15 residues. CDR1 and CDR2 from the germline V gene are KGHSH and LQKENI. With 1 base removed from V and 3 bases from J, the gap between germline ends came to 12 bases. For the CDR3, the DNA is TGTGCCAGCTCACCACGCCAAGGGGGGGACACTGAAGCTTTCTTT. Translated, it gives CASSPRQGGDTEAFF.

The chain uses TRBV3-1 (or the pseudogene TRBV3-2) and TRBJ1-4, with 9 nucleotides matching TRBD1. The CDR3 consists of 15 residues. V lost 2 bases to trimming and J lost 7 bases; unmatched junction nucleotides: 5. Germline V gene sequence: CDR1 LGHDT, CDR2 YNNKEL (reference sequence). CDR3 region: CASSQRTGVVEKLFF. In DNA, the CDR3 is TGTGCCAGCAGCCAACGGACAGGGGTAGTTGAAAAACTGTTTTTT.

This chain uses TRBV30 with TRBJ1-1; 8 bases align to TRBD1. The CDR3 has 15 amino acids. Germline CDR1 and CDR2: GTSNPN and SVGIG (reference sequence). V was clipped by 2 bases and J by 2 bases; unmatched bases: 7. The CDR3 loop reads CAWSPRTGPNTEAFF. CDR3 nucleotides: TGTGCCTGGAGTCCAAGGACAGGGCCCAACACTGAAGCTTTCTTT.

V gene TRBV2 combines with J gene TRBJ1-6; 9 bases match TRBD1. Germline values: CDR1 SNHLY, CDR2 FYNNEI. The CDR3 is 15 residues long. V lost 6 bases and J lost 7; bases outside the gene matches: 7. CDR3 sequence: CASRKRTGENSPLHF. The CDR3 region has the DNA TGTGCCAGCAGGAAAAGGACAGGGGAAAATTCACCCCTCCACTTT. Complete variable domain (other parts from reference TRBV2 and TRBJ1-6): EPEVTQTPSHQVTQMGQEVILRCVPISNHLYFYWYRQILGQKVEFLVSFYNNEISEKSEIFDDQFSVERPDGSNFTLKIRSTKLEDSAMYFCASRKRTGENSPLHFGNGTRLTVT.

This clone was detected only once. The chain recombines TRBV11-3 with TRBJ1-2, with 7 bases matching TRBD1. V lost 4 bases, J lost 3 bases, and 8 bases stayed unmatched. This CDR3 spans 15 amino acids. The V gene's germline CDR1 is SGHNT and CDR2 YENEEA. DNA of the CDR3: TGTGCCAGCAGCTCAACAGGGGTAGCGGACTATGGCTACACCTTC. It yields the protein CASSSTGVADYGYTF.

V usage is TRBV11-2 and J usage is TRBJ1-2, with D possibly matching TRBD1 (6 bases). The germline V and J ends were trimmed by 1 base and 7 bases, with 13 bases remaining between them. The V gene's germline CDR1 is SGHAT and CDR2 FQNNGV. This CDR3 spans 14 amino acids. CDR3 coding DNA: TGTGCCAGCAGCTTAGCCTCGGCAGGGGCTGGCTACACCTTC. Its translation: CASSLASAGAGYTF.

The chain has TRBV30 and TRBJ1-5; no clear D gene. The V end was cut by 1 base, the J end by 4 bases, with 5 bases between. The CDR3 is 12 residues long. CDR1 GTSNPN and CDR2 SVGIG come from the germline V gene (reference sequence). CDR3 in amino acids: CAWSAENQPQHF. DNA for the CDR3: TGTGCCTGGAGTGCAGAAAATCAGCCCCAGCATTTT.

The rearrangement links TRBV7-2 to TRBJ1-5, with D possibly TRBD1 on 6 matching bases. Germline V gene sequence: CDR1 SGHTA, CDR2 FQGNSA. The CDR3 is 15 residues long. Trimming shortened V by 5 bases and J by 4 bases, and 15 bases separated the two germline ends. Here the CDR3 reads CASSVEQGANQPQHF. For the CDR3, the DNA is TGTGCCAGCAGCGTCGAACAGGGAGCGAATCAGCCCCAGCATTTT.

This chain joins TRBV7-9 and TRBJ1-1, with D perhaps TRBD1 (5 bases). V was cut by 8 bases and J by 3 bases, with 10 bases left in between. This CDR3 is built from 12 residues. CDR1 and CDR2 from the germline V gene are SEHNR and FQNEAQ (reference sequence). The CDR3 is CASFWGDTEAFF. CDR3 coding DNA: TGTGCCAGCTTCTGGGGGGACACTGAAGCTTTCTTT.

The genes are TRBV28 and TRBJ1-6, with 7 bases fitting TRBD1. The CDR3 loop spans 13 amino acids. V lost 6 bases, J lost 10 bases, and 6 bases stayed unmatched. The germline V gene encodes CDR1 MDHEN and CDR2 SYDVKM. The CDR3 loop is CASRTGTSSPLHF. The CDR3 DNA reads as TGTGCCAGCAGGACAGGGACGAGCTCACCCCTCCACTTT. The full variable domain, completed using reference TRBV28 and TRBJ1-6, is DVKVTQSSRYLVKRTGEKVFLECVQDMDHENMFWYRQDPGLGLRLIYFSYDVKMKEKGDIPEGYSVSREKKERFSLILESASTNQTSMYLCASRTGTSSPLHFGNGTRLTVT.

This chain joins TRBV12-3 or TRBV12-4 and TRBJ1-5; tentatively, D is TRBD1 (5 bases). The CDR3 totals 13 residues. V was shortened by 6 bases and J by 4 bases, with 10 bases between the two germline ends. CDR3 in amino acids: CASSPGVNQPQHF. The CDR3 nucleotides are TGTGCCAGCAGCCCGGGGGTTAATCAGCCCCAGCATTTT.

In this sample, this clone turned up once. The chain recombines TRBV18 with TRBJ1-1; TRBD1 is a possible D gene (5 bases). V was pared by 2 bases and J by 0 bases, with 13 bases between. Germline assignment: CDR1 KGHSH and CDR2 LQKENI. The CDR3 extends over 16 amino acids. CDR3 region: CASSPGLGGMNTEAFF. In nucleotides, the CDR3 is TGTGCCAGCTCACCAGGTCTCGGGGGAATGAACACTGAAGCTTTCTTT.

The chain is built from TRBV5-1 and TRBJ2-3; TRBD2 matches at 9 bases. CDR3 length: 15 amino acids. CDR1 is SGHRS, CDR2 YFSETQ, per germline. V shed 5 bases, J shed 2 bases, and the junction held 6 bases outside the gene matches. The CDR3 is CASRRLADSTDTQYF. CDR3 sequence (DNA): TGCGCCAGCAGGCGACTAGCGGATTCCACAGATACGCAGTATTTT.

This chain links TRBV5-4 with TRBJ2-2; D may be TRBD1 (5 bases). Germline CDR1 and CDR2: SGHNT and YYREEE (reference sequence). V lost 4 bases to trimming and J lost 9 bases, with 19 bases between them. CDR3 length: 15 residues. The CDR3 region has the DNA TGTGCCAGCAGCCAAGGCCTTCAGGGTTCCTGGGAGCTGTTTTTT. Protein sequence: CASSQGLQGSWELFF.

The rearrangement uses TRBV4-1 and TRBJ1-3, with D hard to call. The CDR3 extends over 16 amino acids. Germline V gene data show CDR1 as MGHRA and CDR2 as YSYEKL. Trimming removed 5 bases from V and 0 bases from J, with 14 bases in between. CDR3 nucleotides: TGCGCCAGCAGCGTCCCAACTGAATTCTCTGGAAACACCATATATTTT. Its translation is CASSVPTEFSGNTIYF.

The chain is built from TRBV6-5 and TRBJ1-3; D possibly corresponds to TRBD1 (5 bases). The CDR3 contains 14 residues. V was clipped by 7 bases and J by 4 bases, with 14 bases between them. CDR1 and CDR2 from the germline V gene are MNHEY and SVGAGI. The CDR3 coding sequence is TGTGCCAGCACCGGGGGGACCTTGGGAAACACCATATATTTT. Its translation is CASTGGTLGNTIYF.

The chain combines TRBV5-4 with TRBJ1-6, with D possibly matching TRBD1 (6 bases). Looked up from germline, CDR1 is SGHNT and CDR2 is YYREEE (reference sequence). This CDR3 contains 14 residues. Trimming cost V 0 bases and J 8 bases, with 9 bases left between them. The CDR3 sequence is CASSLVSGDSPLHF. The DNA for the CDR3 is TGTGCCAGCAGCTTGGTGTCAGGGGATTCACCCCTCCACTTT.

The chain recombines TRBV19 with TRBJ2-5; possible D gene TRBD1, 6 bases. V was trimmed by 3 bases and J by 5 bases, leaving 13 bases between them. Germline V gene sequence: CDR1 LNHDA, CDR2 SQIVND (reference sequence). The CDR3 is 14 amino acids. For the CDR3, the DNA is TGTGCCAGTAGTATTCAGGGGCGGTTGGAGACCCAGTACTTC. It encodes CASSIQGRLETQYF.

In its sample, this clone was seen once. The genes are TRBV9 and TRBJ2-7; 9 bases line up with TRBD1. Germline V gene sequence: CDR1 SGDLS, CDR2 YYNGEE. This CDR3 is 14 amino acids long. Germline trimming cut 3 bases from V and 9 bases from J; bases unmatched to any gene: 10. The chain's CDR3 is CASSATGQGFVQYF. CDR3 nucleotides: TGTGCCAGCAGCGCAACGGGACAGGGATTTGTGCAGTACTTC.

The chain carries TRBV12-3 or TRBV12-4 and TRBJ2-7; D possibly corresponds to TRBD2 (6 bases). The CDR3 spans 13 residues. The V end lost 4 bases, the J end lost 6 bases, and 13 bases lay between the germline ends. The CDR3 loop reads CASSWGVDGEQYF. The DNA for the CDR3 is TGTGCCAGCAGTTGGGGGGTTGACGGCGAGCAGTACTTC.

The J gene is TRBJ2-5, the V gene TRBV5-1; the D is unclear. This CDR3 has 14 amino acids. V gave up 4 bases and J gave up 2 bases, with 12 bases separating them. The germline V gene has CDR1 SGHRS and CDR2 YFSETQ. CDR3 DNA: TGCGCCAGCAGCCCGCCTCTAGAACAAGAGACCCAGTACTTC. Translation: CASSPPLEQETQYF.

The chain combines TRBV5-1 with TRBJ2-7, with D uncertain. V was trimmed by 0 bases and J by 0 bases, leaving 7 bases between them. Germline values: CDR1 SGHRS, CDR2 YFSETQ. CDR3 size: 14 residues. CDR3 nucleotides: TGCGCCAGCAGCTTGGGGCCCAACTCCTACGAGCAGTACTTC. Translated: CASSLGPNSYEQYF.

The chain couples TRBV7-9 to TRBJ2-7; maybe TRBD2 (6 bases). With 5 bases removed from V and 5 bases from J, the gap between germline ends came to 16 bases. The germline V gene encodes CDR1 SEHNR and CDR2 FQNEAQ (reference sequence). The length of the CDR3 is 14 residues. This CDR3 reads CASSHVTGGNEQYF. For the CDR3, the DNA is TGTGCCAGCAGCCACGTTACTGGGGGGAACGAGCAGTACTTC.

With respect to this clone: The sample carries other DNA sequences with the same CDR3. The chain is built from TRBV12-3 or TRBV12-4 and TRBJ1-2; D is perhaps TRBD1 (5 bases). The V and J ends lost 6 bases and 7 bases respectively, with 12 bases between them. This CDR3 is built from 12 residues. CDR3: CASSPRGSGYTF. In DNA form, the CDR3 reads TGTGCCAGCAGCCCCCGGGGGAGTGGCTACACCTTC.